Shown below are 23 T cell receptor beta chains from a single sample sequenced in a study of graft-versus-host responses after intestinal transplantation. Repertoires were generated with immunoSEQ multiplex PCR, while TCRdb's copy carries only in-frame clones and drops some. The table shows 25,000 to 35,000 clones, with approximately 90% occurring only once. This specimen consisted of PBMCs, obtained about 450 days after intestinal transplantation. The receptors were sampled from a human patient who received an intestinal transplant, so some T cells may come from the graft donor.

This chain links TRBV6-7 with TRBJ1-1, with 9 bases matching TRBD1. TRBV6-7 is an ORF, and what it does is uncertain. V lost 6 bases, J lost 0 bases, and 11 bases stayed unmatched. CDR3 length: 17 amino acids. CDR3 residues: CASRRTGTGNMNTEAFF. The CDR3 region has the DNA TGTGCCAGCAGACGTACCGGGACAGGGAACATGAACACTGAAGCTTTCTTT.

This chain connects TRBV5-1 to TRBJ1-2, with D maybe TRBD1 (5 bases). Germline V gene sequence: CDR1 SGHRS, CDR2 YFSETQ. CDR3 size: 13 residues. Trimming took off 4 bases at V and 2 bases at J, with 9 bases between the two ends. In DNA form, the CDR3 reads TGCGCCAGCAGCATCCGGGACAACTATGGCTACACCTTC. It specifies CASSIRDNYGYTF.

This sequence joins TRBV7-2 and TRBJ2-3; 9 bases line up with TRBD2. The V segment lost 5 bases and the J segment 7 bases; nucleotides outside the gene matches: 7. Germline V gene sequence: CDR1 SGHTA, CDR2 FQGNSA. The CDR3 covers 14 residues. CDR3 bases: TGTGCCAGCAGCCGATTTAGCGGGGGATATACGCAGTATTTT. It codes for CASSRFSGGYTQYF.

This clone has only a few counts. The CDR3 sequence: CATRPRPSTDTQYF. The DNA for the CDR3 is TGTGCCACACGACCGCGTCCTAGCACAGATACGCAGTATTTT. The rearrangement uses TRBV19 and TRBJ2-3, with D uncertain. Trimming removed 10 bases at V and 0 bases at J, with 14 bases between. CDR3 size: 14 residues. CDR1 is LNHDA, CDR2 SQIVND, per germline (reference sequence).

The rearrangement joins TRBV7-2 to TRBJ2-3; D perhaps matches TRBD1 (5 bases). The germline V gene encodes CDR1 SGHTA and CDR2 FQGNSA. The CDR3 length is 13 residues. Trimming removed 6 bases at V and 2 bases at J, with 9 bases between. This CDR3 is CASSRQITDTQYF. The CDR3, as DNA: TGTGCCAGCAGTAGACAGATCACAGATACGCAGTATTTT.

The chain links TRBV2 to TRBJ1-6; 7 positions agree with TRBD1. Losses at the gene ends were 7 bases for V and 0 bases for J; bases not matched to a gene: 9. CDR3 length equals 17 residues. Germline CDR1 is SNHLY and CDR2 is FYNNEI. The CDR3: CASKIPGGSSYNSPLHF. The CDR3 DNA sequence: TGTGCCAGCAAAATACCAGGGGGAAGCTCCTATAATTCACCCCTCCACTTT.

The chain uses TRBV30 and TRBJ1-1, with D perhaps matching TRBD1 (6 bases). The CDR3 is 15 residues long. The germline V gene encodes CDR1 GTSNPN and CDR2 SVGIG (reference sequence). V lost 0 bases and J lost 0, with 11 bases in between. CDR3 in amino acids: CAWSVLDRMNTEAFF. The CDR3 coding sequence is TGTGCCTGGAGTGTACTAGACAGGATGAACACTGAAGCTTTCTTT.

The chain has TRBV28 and TRBJ2-7, with unresolved D. Germline-derived CDR1 and CDR2 are MDHEN and SYDVKM. V lost 5 bases, J lost 12 bases, and 14 bases lay in between. This CDR3 has 11 amino acids. The CDR3 protein is CASSTSLYPYF. As DNA, the CDR3 is TGTGCCAGCAGTACCTCCCTGTATCCGTACTTC.

This clone was seen a handful of times. The junction departs from germline at one end; a sequencing error may be responsible. The chain joins TRBV5-7 to TRBJ2-5; TRBD1 might be the D (6 bases). TRBV5-7 is sorted into the ORF group, with uncertain function. This CDR3 is built from 15 residues. CDR3 sequence: CTSSLGGRNQETQYF. DNA of the CDR3: TGTACCAGCAGCTTAGGGGGACGGAACCAAGAGACCCAGTACTTC.

The chain employs TRBV19 and TRBJ2-5; D unclear. The J call is in doubt because the DNA end fits TRBJ2-7 better. This CDR3 is 14 amino acids long. The germline V gene encodes CDR1 LNHDA and CDR2 SQIVND (reference sequence). The CDR3 reads CASSRYGETYEQYF. CDR3 DNA: TGTGCCAGTAGTCGGTATGGAGAAACCTACGAGCAGTACTTC.

In its sample, this clone was seen once. The rearrangement joins TRBV2 to TRBJ1-6; D call uncertain. CDR3 length: 13 amino acids. V gave up 4 bases and J gave up 7 bases, with 8 bases separating them. The germline V gene has CDR1 SNHLY and CDR2 FYNNEI. In DNA, the CDR3 is TGTGCCAGCAGTGTAGGGCAAAATTCACCCCTCCACTTT. The encoded protein is CASSVGQNSPLHF.

The V call is TRBV7-8, the J call TRBJ1-1, with D hard to call. Germline V gene data show CDR1 as SGHVS and CDR2 as FQNEAQ. The V and J ends lost 4 bases and 4 bases respectively, with 13 bases between them. The CDR3 sequence is 14 residues long. CDR3 sequence: CASSSGGAGTEAFF. The CDR3 nucleotides are TGTGCCAGCAGCTCCGGCGGCGCAGGCACTGAAGCTTTCTTT.

The chain joins TRBV23-1 to TRBJ1-1, with D unclear. TRBV23-1 is noted as an ORF with a role that remains uncertain. The CDR3 runs to 16 residues. Trimming shortened V by 0 bases and J by 10 bases, and 21 bases separated the two germline ends. The CDR3 protein is CASSQSVLPRTRVAFF. For the CDR3, the DNA is TGCGCCAGCAGTCAATCCGTCCTCCCCAGAACCCGAGTAGCTTTCTTT.

Concerning this clone: Germline and junction disagree at one end, which may indicate a read error. The sample contains more than one DNA sequence encoding this CDR3. The chain links TRBV30 to TRBJ2-7; 8 bases align to TRBD2. This CDR3 comprises 16 residues. Germline CDR1 is GTSNPN and CDR2 is SVGIG (reference sequence). CDR3 DNA sequence: TGCGCCTGGAGGTTGTCCGGGGGGGCGCGTTACAACGAGCAGTACTTC. Its translation is CAWRLSGGARYNEQYF. Filled out from reference TRBV30 and TRBJ2-7, the complete variable domain reads SQTIHQWPATLVQPVGSPLSLECTVEGTSNPNLYWYRQAAGRGLQLLFYSVGIGQISSEVPQNLSASRPQDRQFILSSKKLLLSDSGFYLCAWRLSGGARYNEQYFGPGTRLTVT.

The chain has TRBV30 and TRBJ2-2, with D unclear. Between the trimmed V and J ends, which lost 0 bases and 8 bases, there was a span of 7 bases. This CDR3 region has 12 residues. Germline assignment: CDR1 GTSNPN and CDR2 SVGIG (reference sequence). CDR3 in amino acids: CAWSVVGGELFF. DNA of the CDR3: TGTGCCTGGAGTGTAGTGGGAGGGGAGCTGTTTTTT.

This chain joins TRBV7-2 and TRBJ2-5; possible D gene TRBD2, 6 bases. Germline lookup yields CDR1 SGHTA and CDR2 FQGNSA. CDR3 length: 14 amino acids. The ends were cut back, 2 bases at V and 5 bases at J, with 12 bases in the middle. This CDR3 is CASSLLWGRETQYF. In DNA, the CDR3 is TGTGCCAGCAGCTTACTTTGGGGGAGGGAGACCCAGTACTTC.

The CDR3 coding sequence is TGCGCCAGCAGCTACGGGACACCGAGTACTGAAGCTTTCTTT. Encoded protein: CASSYGTPSTEAFF. V usage is TRBV4-1 and J usage is TRBJ1-1; D may be TRBD1 (6 bases). CDR3 length equals 14 residues. V lost 5 bases and J lost 5, with 15 bases in between. Germline loops: CDR1 MGHRA, CDR2 YSYEKL.

This clone was counted a single time. The chain employs TRBV7-3 and TRBJ1-4; perhaps TRBD1 as D (6 bases). CDR1 and CDR2 from the germline V gene are SGHTA and FQGTGA. V dropped 4 bases and J dropped 6 bases, with 18 bases sitting between them. CDR3 length: 16 residues. CDR3 protein: CASSYRQVGPDEKLFF. Written as DNA, the CDR3 is TGTGCCAGCAGCTACCGACAGGTTGGGCCTGATGAAAAACTGTTTTTT.

On this clone itself: At one of its ends the junction is not consistent with the germline gene, which may arise from a read error. The gene calls are TRBV7-2 and TRBJ2-1, with 9 bases aligning to TRBD2. Germline V gene lookup returns CDR1 SGHTA and CDR2 FQGNSA. The CDR3 contains 15 residues. The CDR3 region is CASSFSGSSYNGQFF. CDR3 bases: TGTGCCAGCAGCTTTAGCGGGAGCTCCTACAATGGGCAGTTCTTC.

The V call is TRBV6-6, the J call TRBJ2-2; D may match TRBD1 or TRBD2 (5 bases each). Germline CDR1 reads MNHNY; CDR2 reads SVGAGI (reference sequence). V shed 6 bases and J shed 3 bases, with 14 bases lying between them. The CDR3 extends over 15 amino acids. The CDR3 DNA sequence: TGTGCCAGCAGAGAGGGACCAGAGGACACCGGGGAGCTGTTTTTT. It specifies CASREGPEDTGELFF.

The chain links TRBV4-1 to TRBJ2-1; maybe TRBD2 (6 bases). CDR1 MGHRA and CDR2 YSYEKL come from the germline V gene. Trimming took off 4 bases at V and 3 bases at J, with 25 bases between the two ends. The CDR3 length is 19 residues. The DNA for the CDR3 is TGCGCCAGCAGCCCCCCCGTCCCGGGACTTGGAACTAACTACAATGAGCAGTTCTTC. It yields the protein CASSPPVPGLGTNYNEQFF.

The chain joins TRBV6-5 to TRBJ1-1; D is unresolved. Looked up from germline, CDR1 is MNHEY and CDR2 is SVGAGI. V was shortened by 5 bases and J by 0 bases, with 7 bases between the two germline ends. The CDR3 runs 13 residues. CDR3 loop: CASSPPLNTEAFF. CDR3 DNA: TGTGCCAGCAGTCCTCCCCTGAACACTGAAGCTTTCTTT.

The chain joins TRBV18 to TRBJ2-1; D perhaps matches TRBD1 (5 bases). Trimming took off 5 bases at V and 2 bases at J, with 13 bases between the two ends. The CDR3 consists of 15 residues. Germline-derived CDR1 and CDR2 are KGHSH and LQKENI. The CDR3 coding sequence is TGTGCCAGCTCATCTCAGGGATTTCCCTACAATGAGCAGTTCTTC. As protein: CASSSQGFPYNEQFF.